Reported below is one TCR beta chain. The sample comes from a study of monozygotic twins with inflammatory bowel disease. CDR1 SGHVS and CDR2 FQNEAQ come from the germline V gene. The CDR3 runs to 14 residues. TCRdb derives one entry per CDR3 protein from the 5' RACE reads, leaving out DNA. The sample table sets out 200,000 to 250,000 distinct CDR3 sequences. Sequencing was carried out using blood. The clonotype comes from a human donor with ulcerative colitis or Crohn's disease, or a healthy co-twin of an affected twin (not recorded which). The chain combines TRBV7-8 with TRBJ1-1; TCRdb's assignment of TRBD1 cannot be checked, as there is no DNA. This CDR3 reads CASSFVGDSTEAFF.